The 30 T cell receptor beta chains below all came from one sample that was sequenced in a study of T cells in Graves' hyperthyroidism and ophthalmopathy. Amplification yielded TCR beta CDR3 regions, with RNA transcripts as the source. The HTBI set primed first-round TCR CDR3 RT-PCR. From the multiplex PCR reads, TCRdb called clonotypes with MiXCR, one entry per CDR3 protein. The sample records hundreds of thousands of distinct CDR3 sequences, about half being singletons. The specimen was peripheral blood or thyroid tissue (not recorded which). The receptors were sampled from a woman aged 18-29 years with Graves' hyperthyroidism.

The J gene is TRBJ2-2, the V gene TRBV15, with TRBD1 matching 7 bases. The V and J ends lost 5 bases and 3 bases, in that order; junction bases with no gene match: 3. From germline, CDR1 is LNHNV and CDR2 YYDKDF (reference sequence). CDR3 length: 14 residues. The CDR3 nucleotides read TGTGCCACCAGCGTGGGACAGCACACCGGGGAGCTGTTTTTT. As protein: CATSVGQHTGELFF.

The chain has TRBV7-9 and TRBJ1-4; no firm D call. The CDR3 runs to 14 residues. Germline-derived CDR1 and CDR2 are SEHNR and FQNEAQ (reference sequence). V was cut by 0 bases and J by 8 bases, with 10 bases left in between. The CDR3 protein is CASSLAQVGEKLFF. In nucleotides, the CDR3 is TGTGCCAGCAGCTTAGCGCAAGTGGGGGAAAAACTGTTTTTT. The complete variable domain, with remaining parts taken from reference TRBV7-9 and TRBJ1-4, reads DTGVSQNPRHKITKRGQNVTFRCDPISEHNRLYWYRQTLGQGPEFLTYFQNEAQLEKSRLLSDRFSAERPKGSFSTLEIQRTEQGDSAMYLCASSLAQVGEKLFFGSGTQLSVL.

This clonotype was found many times. This chain uses TRBV7-2 with TRBJ2-7; 7 bases are a match to TRBD1. Germline trimming cut 4 bases from V and 7 bases from J; bases unmatched to any gene: 10. Germline V gene lookup returns CDR1 SGHTA and CDR2 FQGNSA. CDR3 length equals 14 residues. As DNA, the CDR3 is TGTGCCAGCAGCTACCGGACAGGAAAGGGGGAGCAGTACTTC. Its translation is CASSYRTGKGEQYF.

This clonotype was observed a single time. V usage is TRBV7-6 and J usage is TRBJ2-7; TRBD1 matches at 7 bases. The V gene end was trimmed by 8 bases and the J gene end by 0 bases; junction bases not matched to a gene: 10. The V gene's germline CDR1 is SGHVS and CDR2 FNYEAQ. The CDR3 spans 15 residues. The CDR3 coding sequence is TGTGCCAGCGGGGAAGGGGGCGGCAGCTCCTACGAGCAGTACTTC. Translated, it gives CASGEGGGSSYEQYF. Looking up the rest from reference TRBV7-6 and TRBJ2-7 gives the full variable domain: GAGVSQSPRYKVTKRGQDVALRCDPISGHVSLYWYRQALGQGPEFLTYFNYEAQQDKSGLPNDRFSAERPEGSISTLTIQRTEQRDSAMYRCASGEGGGSSYEQYFGPGTRLTVT.

The sample holds one count of this clonotype. The CDR3 DNA reads TGCAGCGTTGAAGTATTTCGAGGAGGGAATGGCTACACCTTC. Protein: CSVEVFRGGNGYTF. The chain joins TRBV29-1 to TRBJ1-2; no definite D call. The CDR3 has 14 residues. CDR1 and CDR2 (germline): SQVTM, ANQGSEA. The V and J ends lost 1 base and 6 bases respectively, with 15 bases between them.

This chain uses TRBV7-2 with TRBJ1-1; D remains unclear. CDR1 is SGHTA and CDR2 is FQGNSA in the germline V gene. The V gene lost 1 base and the J gene lost 7 bases, with 7 bases spanning the gap. The CDR3 extends over 12 amino acids. As DNA, the CDR3 is TGTGCCAGCAGCTTAGACGGAGTTGAAGCTTTCTTT. As protein: CASSLDGVEAFF.

This chain uses TRBV20-1 with TRBJ2-7; 7 bases agree with TRBD2. CDR1 DFQATT and CDR2 SNEGSKA come from the germline V gene (reference sequence). The CDR3 is 14 residues long. J gave up 0 bases and V 6 bases, and 8 bases lay outside the gene matches. This CDR3 reads CSAVRTGGSYEQYF. CDR3 DNA: TGCAGTGCCGTAAGAACGGGGGGCTCCTACGAGCAGTACTTC.

The V and J genes are TRBV6-1 and TRBJ1-4; D is unclear. The CDR3 has 14 amino acids. With 7 bases removed from V and 0 bases from J, the gap between germline ends came to 9 bases. Per the germline V gene, CDR1 is MNHNS and CDR2 is SASEGT. The DNA of the CDR3 is TGTGCCAGCAAAATAGACGCAACTAATGAAAAACTGTTTTTT. Residues: CASKIDATNEKLFF.

For this clonotype: This may stem from a read error, because a much larger clone lies one nucleotide away. The rearrangement links TRBV25-1 to TRBJ2-5, with D unresolved. V shed 5 bases and J shed 5 bases, with 15 bases lying between them. Germline CDR1 MGHDK, CDR2 SYGVNS. There are 14 residues in the CDR3. The DNA for the CDR3 is TGTGCCAGCAGTCGAAGGTGGACCGCGGAGACCCAGTACTTC. Protein product: CASSRRWTAETQYF. The entire variable domain, with the rest obtained from reference TRBV25-1 and TRBJ2-5, is as follows: EADIYQTPRYLVIGTGKKITLECSQTMGHDKMYWYQQDPGMELHLIHYSYGVNSTEKGDLSSESTVSRIRTEHFPLTLESARPSHTSQYLCASSRRWTAETQYFGPGTRLLVL.

The rearrangement joins TRBV12-3 or TRBV12-4 to TRBJ2-2; possibly TRBD2 for D (5 bases). Trimming removed 2 bases at V and 6 bases at J, with 10 bases between. The CDR3 spans 14 residues. Here the CDR3 reads CASSLNLAPGELFF. CDR3 nucleotide sequence: TGTGCCAGCAGTTTAAACCTAGCCCCCGGGGAGCTGTTTTTT.

J is TRBJ1-5 and V is TRBV29-1; 9 bases are a match to TRBD1. This CDR3 spans 16 amino acids. Trimming removed 0 bases from V and 6 bases from J; junction bases left unmatched: 9. Germline loops: CDR1 SQVTM, CDR2 ANQGSEA. The CDR3 sequence: CSVEEAGTGFAQPQHF. CDR3 sequence (DNA): TGCAGCGTTGAAGAGGCCGGGACAGGGTTTGCTCAGCCCCAGCATTTT.

This clonotype was seen many times. The chain has TRBV7-6 and TRBJ2-6, with D tentatively TRBD1 (5 bases). The germline V gene encodes CDR1 SGHVS and CDR2 FNYEAQ. The CDR3 sequence is 15 residues long. Trimming left V 1 base short and J 4 bases short, with 8 bases between. The CDR3 region is CASSLGRVGANVLTF. Written as DNA, the CDR3 is TGTGCCAGCAGCTTAGGCAGGGTCGGGGCCAACGTCCTGACTTTC.

This clonotype was seen just once. The chain joins TRBV7-9 to TRBJ1-4, with 8 bases fitting TRBD1. V was clipped by 4 bases and J by 5 bases; unmatched bases: 0. The germline gives CDR1 SEHNR, CDR2 FQNEAQ (reference sequence). The CDR3 spans 13 residues. CDR3 nucleotides: TGTGCCAGCAGCTGGGACAGGAATGAAAAACTGTTTTTT. This sequence encodes CASSWDRNEKLFF.

This clonotype was recorded once. The chain uses TRBV29-1 and TRBJ2-7; the D gene could be TRBD1 or TRBD2 (5 bases each). CDR3 length equals 15 residues. The V gene lost 4 bases and the J gene lost 6 bases, with 22 bases spanning the gap. CDR1 SQVTM and CDR2 ANQGSEA come from the germline V gene. The CDR3 here is CSVGGQGGGVGEQYF. In DNA, the CDR3 is TGCAGCGTTGGAGGGCAGGGTGGAGGTGTTGGCGAGCAGTACTTC.

The chain couples TRBV5-1 to TRBJ2-5; 12 bases agree with TRBD1. Germline V gene lookup returns CDR1 SGHRS and CDR2 YFSETQ. V shed 3 bases, J shed 5 bases, and the junction held 8 bases outside the gene matches. The CDR3 sequence is 16 residues long. The CDR3 reads CASSSPGQGAWETQYF. Here the CDR3 DNA reads TGCGCCAGCAGCTCGCCGGGACAGGGGGCTTGGGAGACCCAGTACTTC.

This clonotype showed up many times. The J gene is TRBJ1-2, the V gene TRBV20-1; the D is unclear. V was trimmed by 3 bases and J by 8 bases, leaving 16 bases between them. The CDR3 covers 13 residues. Germline V gives CDR1 DFQATT, CDR2 SNEGSKA (reference sequence). The CDR3 sequence: CSASLTNILGYTF. In DNA form, the CDR3 reads TGCAGTGCTAGCCTAACCAATATTCTAGGCTACACCTTC.

This clonotype was recorded at least ten times. The chain is built from TRBV7-9 and TRBJ2-7; 7 bases match TRBD1. V dropped 5 bases and J dropped 5; count of bases not matched to a gene: 12. Germline V gene sequence: CDR1 SEHNR, CDR2 FQNEAQ (reference sequence). The length of the CDR3 is 15 residues. As DNA, the CDR3 is TGTGCCAGCAGCCAGACAGGGCAGAGGTACAACGAGCAGTACTTC. This codes for CASSQTGQRYNEQYF.

The V and J genes are TRBV7-8 and TRBJ1-1; D is undetermined. CDR3 length: 14 amino acids. Germline CDR1 is SGHVS and CDR2 is FQNEAQ. V was clipped by 6 bases and J by 3 bases, with 14 bases between them. CDR3 sequence (DNA): TGTGCCAGCAGGTACAGAGCCCGAGACACTGAAGCTTTCTTT. This gives the protein CASRYRARDTEAFF.

The rearrangement links TRBV24-1 to TRBJ1-2; no clear D. Trimming pared 5 bases from V and 3 bases from J, leaving 18 bases between. The germline gives CDR1 KGHDR, CDR2 SFDVKD. This CDR3 spans 16 amino acids. The CDR3 region is CATSGGLADGYYGYTF. The CDR3 DNA reads as TGTGCCACCAGTGGCGGGCTAGCCGACGGATACTATGGCTACACCTTC.

The J gene is TRBJ1-2, the V gene TRBV29-1, with 8 bases identical to TRBD1. Germline V gene sequence: CDR1 SQVTM, CDR2 ANQGSEA. The ends lost 0 bases at V and 10 bases at J; junction bases unmatched: 10. CDR3 length equals 14 residues. The CDR3 sequence: CSVEDRFTGGYYTF. CDR3 nucleotides: TGCAGCGTTGAAGATCGTTTTACAGGGGGATACTACACCTTC.

This chain joins TRBV25-1 and TRBJ1-2, with D possibly being TRBD1 (5 bases). CDR3 length: 13 residues. With 8 bases removed from V and 8 bases from J, the gap between germline ends came to 18 bases. CDR1 and CDR2 from the germline V gene are MGHDK and SYGVNS. CDR3 in amino acids: CASVVLAGGGYTF. The CDR3 DNA sequence: TGTGCCAGCGTTGTGTTGGCCGGGGGAGGCTACACCTTC.

This clonotype has more than one count but fewer than ten. V and J are TRBV20-1 and TRBJ2-7, with 9 bases lining up with TRBD1. CDR3 length equals 15 residues. V trimming: 5 bases; J trimming: 3 bases; junction bases outside the gene matches: 11. Looked up from germline, CDR1 is DFQATT and CDR2 is SNEGSKA (reference sequence). The CDR3 protein is CSASPWDREDYEQYF. The CDR3 DNA follows: TGCAGTGCTTCCCCCTGGGACAGGGAGGACTACGAGCAGTACTTC.

This clonotype was detected many times. J is TRBJ2-7 and V is TRBV29-1; D gene unclear. Germline V CDR1 and CDR2: SQVTM, ANQGSEA. V was trimmed by 4 bases and J by 4 bases, leaving 14 bases between them. The CDR3 sequence is 13 residues long. This chain's CDR3 is CSVGSADRYEQYF. For the CDR3, the DNA is TGCAGCGTTGGTTCGGCAGATAGGTACGAGCAGTACTTC.

The chain carries TRBV19 and TRBJ1-2; no clear D gene. Trimming removed 2 bases at V and 2 bases at J, with 9 bases between. The CDR3 covers 14 residues. The germline gives CDR1 LNHDA, CDR2 SQIVND (reference sequence). CDR3 loop: CASSIIRRNYGYTF. The CDR3 coding sequence is TGTGCCAGTAGTATAATCCGGCGAAACTATGGCTACACCTTC.

The genes are TRBV2 and TRBJ2-7, with TRBD2 identical over 12 bases. Germline-derived CDR1 and CDR2 are SNHLY and FYNNEI. This CDR3 spans 13 amino acids. Trimming removed 10 bases from V and 5 bases from J; junction bases left unmatched: 6. CDR3 sequence: CATTSGRLDEQYF. In DNA, the CDR3 is TGTGCCACTACTAGCGGGAGGCTTGACGAGCAGTACTTC.

The chain employs TRBV9 and TRBJ1-1; D gene uncertain. CDR1 and CDR2 (germline): SGDLS, YYNGEE. The CDR3 extends over 14 amino acids. Trimming stripped 0 bases from V and 4 bases from J, with 10 bases between. CDR3 coding DNA: TGTGCCAGCAGCGTAGTGGATTTTGGCACTGAAGCTTTCTTT. Translation: CASSVVDFGTEAFF.

This clonotype was detected ten times or more. The V call is TRBV7-3, the J call TRBJ1-1, with no clear D. The germline V gene has CDR1 SGHTA and CDR2 FQGTGA. V was cut by 6 bases and J by 3 bases, with 11 bases left in between. The length of the CDR3 is 13 residues. CDR3 amino acids: CASSREWDTEAFF. As DNA, the CDR3 is TGTGCCAGCAGTCGCGAATGGGACACTGAAGCTTTCTTT.

This chain links TRBV5-4 with TRBJ1-1; possibly TRBD1 for D (6 bases). This CDR3 spans 13 amino acids. V gave up 4 bases and J gave up 3 bases, with 10 bases separating them. Looked up from germline, CDR1 is SGHNT and CDR2 is YYREEE (reference sequence). The CDR3 DNA follows: TGTGCCAGCAGCACCGACAGGTACACTGAAGCTTTCTTT. The encoded protein is CASSTDRYTEAFF.

This clonotype showed up just once. A read error may explain this, as a much larger clone is one base away. The rearrangement joins TRBV15 to TRBJ2-7, with D perhaps TRBD2 (6 bases). This CDR3 has 15 residues. CDR1 is LNHNV and CDR2 is YYDKDF in the germline V gene (reference sequence). CDR3 sequence reads: CATSRGGDSSYGQYF. The CDR3, as DNA: TGTGCCACCAGCAGAGGCGGGGATAGCTCCTACGGGCAGTACTTC.

The chain is built from TRBV7-9 and TRBJ2-7; maybe TRBD1 (5 bases). The length of the CDR3 is 14 residues. The germline V gene encodes CDR1 SEHNR and CDR2 FQNEAQ (reference sequence). Trimming left V 8 bases short and J 3 bases short, with 17 bases between. CDR3 residues: CASSGSAGLYEQYF. CDR3 nucleotide sequence: TGTGCCAGCTCGGGCAGTGCAGGGCTCTACGAGCAGTACTTC.